The rows below give T cell receptor beta chains drawn from one sample of a study of cytomegalovirus exposure and HLA in healthy donors. The data were produced by immunoSEQ multiplex PCR, yet TCRdb's version contains in-frame clones alone and is incomplete. Of 100,000 or so clones listed, roughly 84% are singletons. Sequenced sample: PBMCs. Source of these receptors: a young man in good health and CMV-seronegative. Both conserved end residues are part of each CDR3. D genes are given only for firm matches. Clone size, where shown, is once, few, many, or a class for clones that have expanded.

CDR3nt | CDR3aa | d_gene | j_gene | v_gene | abundance
TGTGCCAGCAGTTACCCGGGGGCTGGGGCCAACGTCCTGACTTTC | CASSYPGAGANVLTF | NA | TRBJ2-6 | TRBV6-6 | NA
TGTGCCAGTAGTTCCCCGCCGGGGACCCAGTACTTC | CASSSPPGTQYF | NA | TRBJ2-5 | TRBV19 | NA
TGCGCCAGCAGCCAATGGCGGGATCAGCCCCAGCATTTT | CASSQWRDQPQHF | NA | TRBJ1-5 | TRBV4-3 | few
TGTGCCAGCAATCCGGAGACCGGGGAGCTGTTTTTT | CASNPETGELFF | NA | TRBJ2-2 | TRBV6-6 | NA
TGTGCCAGCAGCGGAAGCCTAACTAATGAAAAACTGTTTTTT | CASSGSLTNEKLFF | NA | TRBJ1-4 | TRBV9 | NA
TGTGCCAGCAGTTGGGCTAGCCTCCTTAGCACAGATACGCAGTATTTT | CASSWASLLSTDTQYF | NA | TRBJ2-3 | TRBV6-5 | once
TGTGCCAGCAGTACAAACTATGGCTACACCTTC | CASSTNYGYTF | NA | TRBJ1-2 | TRBV6-1 | few
TGCGCCAGCAGCTTGTGGTCGAGCGGGGGGGACGAAGAGCAGTTCTTC | CASSLWSSGGDEEQFF | TRBD2 | TRBJ2-1 | TRBV5-1 | NA
TGTGCCAGCAGTTACTCATATAGCGGCTACGAGCAGTACTTC | CASSYSYSGYEQYF | NA | TRBJ2-7 | TRBV6-5 | NA
TGTGCCAGCAGCTCGAGGGCGGTTTACAATGAGCAGTTCTTC | CASSSRAVYNEQFF | NA | TRBJ2-1 | TRBV7-2 | NA
TGTGCCAGCAGCTTAGGGGGACAGGGAGGCCAGCCCCAGCATTTT | CASSLGGQGGQPQHF | TRBD1 | TRBJ1-5 | TRBV7-9 | few
TGTGCCAGCAGCGCCCTACTAGCTTCCCCCCCCAATGAGCAGTTCTTC | CASSALLASPPNEQFF | NA | TRBJ2-1 | TRBV9 | NA
TGTGCCATCAGTGAGTTCGTCGGTTTGAACTATGGCTACACCTTC | CAISEFVGLNYGYTF | NA | TRBJ1-2 | TRBV10-3 | few
TGTGCCAGCAGCGTAGCCGGGACAATGAACACTGAAGCTTTCTTT | CASSVAGTMNTEAFF | NA | TRBJ1-1 | TRBV9 | NA
TGTGCCAGCAGTGCTGGGACAGCCTCCTCCTATGGCTACACCTTC | CASSAGTASSYGYTF | TRBD1 | TRBJ1-2 | TRBV6-1 | NA
TGTGCCAGCAGTGTTCTAGCGGCCTCCTACAATGAGCAGTTCTTC | CASSVLAASYNEQFF | TRBD2 | TRBJ2-1 | TRBV27 | NA
TGTGCCATCAGTGACCCGGGACAGCCGAACACTGAAGCTTTCTTT | CAISDPGQPNTEAFF | TRBD1 | TRBJ1-1 | TRBV10-3 | NA
TGTGCCAGCAGCTTAGACGGACAGTATAATTCACCCCTCCACTTT | CASSLDGQYNSPLHF | NA | TRBJ1-6 | TRBV7-9 | once
TGCGCCAGCAGCCCGGGTGCAGGGGGTTACGAGCAGTACTTC | CASSPGAGGYEQYF | TRBD1 | TRBJ2-7 | TRBV10-1 | NA
TGTGCCAGCAGTGAATGGGCTTCCGCCGTCCTGACTTTC | CASSEWASAVLTF | NA | TRBJ2-6 | TRBV25-1 | few
TGTGCCAGCAGTTTACTCTCTAGCGGCAATGAGCAGTTCTTC | CASSLLSSGNEQFF | TRBD2 | TRBJ2-1 | TRBV28 | NA
TGCGCCAGCAGCGGTGGACAGCGCTCTGGAAACACCATATATTTT | CASSGGQRSGNTIYF | NA | TRBJ1-3 | TRBV5-1 | NA
TGTGCCAGCAGCTTAGGTCTTCGGTCACCCCTCCACTTT | CASSLGLRSPLHF | NA | TRBJ1-6 | TRBV7-9 | NA
TGTGCCAGCAGCTTTACAGGGGGAACTAATGAAAAACTGTTTTTT | CASSFTGGTNEKLFF | TRBD1 | TRBJ1-4 | TRBV7-6 | NA
TGTGCCAGCAGGCCAGCGGGAGGTCTTAACAATGAGCAGTTCTTC | CASRPAGGLNNEQFF | TRBD2 | TRBJ2-1 | TRBV25-1 | few
TGTGCCAGCAGCATGGCGGAGGGGCCAGATACGCAGTATTTT | CASSMAEGPDTQYF | NA | TRBJ2-3 | TRBV5-4 | NA
TGCGCCAGCAGTGACCCTAGCGGGAGGGCAGATACGCAGTATTTT | CASSDPSGRADTQYF | TRBD2 | TRBJ2-3 | TRBV10-1 | once
TGTGCCAGCAGCTTACTCACAGGTGTAACCTACGAGCAGTACTTC | CASSLLTGVTYEQYF | NA | TRBJ2-7 | TRBV7-9 | once
TGTGCCTCCATGTTTTTGGGGGGGAGTGGTGGCTACACCTTC | CASMFLGGSGGYTF | NA | TRBJ1-2 | TRBV5-4 | NA
TGCGCCAGCAGCCATACAGGAGCCCGCTCTGGAAACACCATATATTTT | CASSHTGARSGNTIYF | NA | TRBJ1-3 | TRBV5-1 | NA
TGTGCCAGTAGTATTTGGGGACAGGCGAACACTGAAGCTTTCTTT | CASSIWGQANTEAFF | TRBD1 | TRBJ1-1 | TRBV19 | NA
TGTGCCAGCAGTGATACACCTAGCGGGGAATCCTACGAGCAGTACTTC | CASSDTPSGESYEQYF | TRBD2 | TRBJ2-7 | TRBV2 | few
TGCAGCGTTGTGTTCCTAGCGGGAGTCGTGAATACGCAGTATTTT | CSVVFLAGVVNTQYF | TRBD2 | TRBJ2-3 | TRBV29-1 | NA
TGCAGCGTCGGTTCATTCGGGGGGGCTGAAGCTTTCTTT | CSVGSFGGAEAFF | NA | TRBJ1-1 | TRBV29-1 | NA
TGCAGCGTTGTTGGGGACAACTCCTACGAGCAGTACTTC | CSVVGDNSYEQYF | NA | TRBJ2-7 | TRBV29-1 | NA
TGTGCCAGCAGTCCCGATGGGACAGGTAACACTGAAGCTTTCTTT | CASSPDGTGNTEAFF | TRBD1 | TRBJ1-1 | TRBV14 | NA
TGTGCCTGGAGTGCGGTGGCCAAAAACATTCAGTACTTC | CAWSAVAKNIQYF | NA | TRBJ2-4 | TRBV30 | NA
TGTGCCAGCAGTGCCTCTCCGGGACTAGCGGGAGACGGGGGAAACATTCAGTACTTC | CASSASPGLAGDGGNIQYF | TRBD2 | TRBJ2-4 | TRBV6-1 | NA
TGCGCCAGCAGCCATAGGACAGGCGCTAACACTGAAGCTTTCTTT | CASSHRTGANTEAFF | TRBD1 | TRBJ1-1 | TRBV4-1 | few
TGTGCCAGCAGCAACTACCGACTAGAATGGAACATTCAGTACTTC | CASSNYRLEWNIQYF | NA | TRBJ2-4 | TRBV21-1 | NA
TGTGCCAGCAGTGAATCTGGACTAGGCTATGGCTACACCTTC | CASSESGLGYGYTF | NA | TRBJ1-2 | TRBV2 | NA
TGTGCCAGCAGCTTGACGGCACAGAATACGCAGTATTTT | CASSLTAQNTQYF | NA | TRBJ2-3 | TRBV5-4 | NA
TGTGCCAGCAGCCGGGGCACAGATACGCAGTATTTT | CASSRGTDTQYF | NA | TRBJ2-3 | TRBV7-2 | NA
TGTGCCAGCTCACCAGGAGGCGGGGCCCACGAGCAGTACTTC | CASSPGGGAHEQYF | NA | TRBJ2-7 | TRBV18 | NA
TGTGCCAGCAGTGACTCGGCAGGGGGCCTTTCTTCTGGAAACACCATATATTTT | CASSDSAGGLSSGNTIYF | TRBD1 | TRBJ1-3 | TRBV6-4 | NA
TGTGCCAGCAGCGAGACTAGCGGGAGCTCCTACGAGCAGTACTTC | CASSETSGSSYEQYF | TRBD2 | TRBJ2-7 | TRBV9 | NA
TGCAGCGTCTCGCCTAGCGGGATCTACGAGCAGTACTTC | CSVSPSGIYEQYF | TRBD2 | TRBJ2-7 | TRBV29-1 | NA
TGTGCCTGGAGTGTAGGAGGGACAGGAAATCAGCCCCAGCATTTT | CAWSVGGTGNQPQHF | TRBD1 | TRBJ1-5 | TRBV30 | NA
TGCGCCAGCAGCCCGGGACTAGCGGGAGTGTTGACAGATACGCAGTATTTT | CASSPGLAGVLTDTQYF | TRBD2 | TRBJ2-3 | TRBV5-1 | NA
TGTGCCAGCAGTTACTCGATGCAGGGTGCGTCCTACGAGCAGTACTTC | CASSYSMQGASYEQYF | NA | TRBJ2-7 | TRBV6-5 | NA
TGTGCCAGCGGGACTAGCGGGAGTTTATCCGTGTATGAGCAGTTCTTC | CASGTSGSLSVYEQFF | TRBD2 | TRBJ2-1 | TRBV9 | NA